This T cell receptor beta chain is from a study of tumor-infiltrating lymphocytes in primary liver carcinoma. Total RNA (roughly 530 ng) served as template for TCR beta cDNA synthesis primed by a constant-region primer. ARM-PCR, slightly modified, supplied the TCR beta libraries through three nested multiplex PCR rounds. Running 10 cycles apiece, the first two PCR rounds relied on TRBV1-TRBV30 forward primers together with a C-beta reverse primer. TCRdb redid the calling of the multiplex PCR reads with MiXCR, one entry per CDR3 protein. This table holds 100,000 or so distinct CDR3 sequences, more than 65% found once. Findings and limits, study-wide: Top clones occupying all five tumor regions numbered only about 7.5-24%.

Between about 17 and 34 mg of unsorted bulk tissue served as the source from which RNA and DNA were co-extracted. The study sampled five separate regions from each tumor. The germline gives CDR1 SGHAT, CDR2 FQNNGV. The CDR3 loop spans 14 amino acids. This clonotype was observed a handful of times. Antigen specificity is unknown. At one boundary the junction diverges from the germline segment, which might be a read error. The sequenced sample consisted of liver tumor tissue from sampling region 2. The sample's subset: tumor region T2, inferior pole. The TCR comes from a woman aged 55-70 years with primary liver carcinoma and hepatitis B virus infection. The chain carries TRBV11-2 and TRBJ1-4; D unresolved. The CDR3 loop is CASSLGGISEKLFF. For the CDR3, the DNA is TGTGCCAGTAGCTTAGGAGGGATAAGTGAAAAACTGTTTTTT.